This TCR beta chain was sequenced during a study of OX40 agonist ivuxolimab in advanced cancers. This clone came up once. Assay: immunoSEQ multiplex PCR; the TCRdb copy retains only in-frame clones and omits some. The table shows about 79,000 clones, with 90% occurring only once. The CDR3 length is 17 residues. In germline, CDR1 is SEHNR, CDR2 FQNEAQ (reference sequence). With 4 bases clipped from V and 2 bases from J, the junction kept 6 bases outside the gene matches. Sample: CD4+ or CD8+ T cells sorted from blood, taken in a trial of the OX40 agonist ivuxolimab. V and J are TRBV7-9 and TRBJ1-5; TRBD1 matches at 12 bases. The receptor's source is an adult with an advanced solid tumor such as melanoma, head and neck, liver or kidney cancer. The CDR3 nucleotides read TGTGCCAGCAGCTCCGGGACAGGGGGCTCGGGCAATCAGCCCCAGCATTTT. Amino acids: CASSSGTGGSGNQPQHF.